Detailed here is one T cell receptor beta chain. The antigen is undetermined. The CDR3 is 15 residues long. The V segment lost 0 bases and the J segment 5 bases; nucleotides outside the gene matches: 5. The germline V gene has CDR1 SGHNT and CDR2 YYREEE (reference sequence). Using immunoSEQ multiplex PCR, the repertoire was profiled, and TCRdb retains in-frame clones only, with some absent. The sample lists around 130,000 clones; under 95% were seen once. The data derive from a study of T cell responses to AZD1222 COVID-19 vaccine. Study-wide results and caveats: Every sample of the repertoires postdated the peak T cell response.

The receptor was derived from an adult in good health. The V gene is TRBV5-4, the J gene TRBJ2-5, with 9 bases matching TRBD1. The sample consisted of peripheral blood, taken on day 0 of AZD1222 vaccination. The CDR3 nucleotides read TGTGCCAGCAGCTTGGGGACAGGGGATCGGGAGACCCAGTACTTC. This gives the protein CASSLGTGDRETQYF.